This TCR beta chain was sequenced in a study of cytomegalovirus exposure and HLA in healthy donors. Study findings and constraints: Later on, an analysis showed TCR association rates differing by HLA locus, with DRB1 the most and HLA-C the fewest. Rarity characterized most TCR sequences, yet some public TCRs appeared in many donors. It has been reported that TCR beta sequences accurately predicted the HLA-A and HLA-B alleles of most subjects.

Trimming removed 0 bases at V and 2 bases at J, with 11 bases between. Germline values: CDR1 PRHDT, CDR2 FYEKMQ (reference sequence). This CDR3 is 15 amino acids long. This PCR relied on a set of 60 Vbeta primers and 13 Jbeta primers. In the original processing: Tens of millions of unique TCR beta chains, 10 million to 14 million shared, were counted in a later analysis. TCRdb's table, derived via immunoSEQ multiplex PCR, lists solely in-frame clones and lacks some. V, J and clone size reflect that table, while D and trimming were determined from the DNA. The sample consists of about 99,000 clones, roughly 79% of them appearing once. The sample holds one count of this clone. Antigen unknown.

The chain carries TRBV13 and TRBJ2-7, with D unclear. Sequenced material: PBMCs. The sequence derives from a man aged 60 to 69 in good health and CMV-seropositive. This chain's CDR3 is CASSLGISETYEQYF. The CDR3 DNA sequence: TGTGCCAGCAGCTTAGGGATCAGCGAAACCTACGAGCAGTACTTC.